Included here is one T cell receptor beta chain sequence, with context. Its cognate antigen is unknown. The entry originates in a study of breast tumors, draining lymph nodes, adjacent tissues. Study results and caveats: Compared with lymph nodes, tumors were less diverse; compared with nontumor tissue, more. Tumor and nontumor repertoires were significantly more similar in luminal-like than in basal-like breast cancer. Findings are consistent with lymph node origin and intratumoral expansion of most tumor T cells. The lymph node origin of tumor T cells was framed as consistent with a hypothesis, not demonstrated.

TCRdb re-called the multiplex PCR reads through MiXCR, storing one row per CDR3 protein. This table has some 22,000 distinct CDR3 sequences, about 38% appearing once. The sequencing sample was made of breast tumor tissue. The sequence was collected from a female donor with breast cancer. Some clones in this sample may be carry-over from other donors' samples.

The CDR3 sequence is CASSVVPNNEQFF. DNA of the CDR3: TGTGCCAGCAGCGTAGTTCCCAACAATGAGCAGTTCTTC. The chain uses TRBV9 and TRBJ2-1; no reliable D call. Germline CDR1 SGDLS, CDR2 YYNGEE. With 0 bases removed from V and 5 bases from J, the gap between germline ends came to 6 bases. CDR3 length equals 13 residues.